These T cell receptor beta chains were read from a single sample in a study of graft-versus-host responses after intestinal transplantation. Only in-frame clones appear in the TCRdb table, and some are missing; sequencing was by immunoSEQ multiplex PCR. Of around 67,000 clones in the sample, almost 90% were seen once. These receptors' antigens are unknown. This specimen consisted of unstimulated CD8+ T cells sorted from spleen or lymph node cells, obtained before transplant. The origin of the receptors is a human donor who was the organ donor for an intestinal transplant. Both conserved end residues are part of each CDR3. Fields, in order: clone size, J gene, D gene, V gene, CDR3 DNA, CDR3 protein. D genes are given only for firm matches. Clone size is stated in some rows and not others, as once, few, many or a class when expanded.

clone size: -
J gene: TRBJ2-3
D gene: TRBD2
V gene: TRBV5-1
CDR3 DNA: TGCGCCAGCAGCGGGAGGACTAGCGGGCCGGCAGATACGCAGTATTTT
CDR3 protein: CASSGRTSGPADTQYF

clone size: -
J gene: TRBJ2-5
D gene: TRBD2
V gene: TRBV28
CDR3 DNA: TGTGCCAGCAGGCCCGGGACTAGGGCGGAGACCCAGTACTTC
CDR3 protein: CASRPGTRAETQYF

clone size: -
J gene: TRBJ2-3
D gene: TRBD2
V gene: TRBV6-5
CDR3 DNA: TGTGCCAGCAGTTACGGGCGGGGGGGGCCAGATACGCAGTATTTT
CDR3 protein: CASSYGRGGPDTQYF

clone size: -
J gene: TRBJ2-5
D gene: -
V gene: TRBV7-9
CDR3 DNA: TGTGCCAGCAGCTTAAGTCAGGTAGAAGAGACCCAGTACTTC
CDR3 protein: CASSLSQVEETQYF

clone size: -
J gene: TRBJ1-3
D gene: TRBD1
V gene: TRBV6-1
CDR3 DNA: TGTGCCAGCACTAGGGGGCCAGGAAACACCATATATTTT
CDR3 protein: CASTRGPGNTIYF

clone size: -
J gene: TRBJ1-1
D gene: TRBD1
V gene: TRBV7-3
CDR3 DNA: TGTGCCAGCAGCGCGACAGGGGATACTGAAGCTTTCTTT
CDR3 protein: CASSATGDTEAFF

clone size: -
J gene: TRBJ1-5
D gene: -
V gene: TRBV5-4
CDR3 DNA: TGTGCCAGCAGCCTTCTAGGACAGCCCCAGCATTTT
CDR3 protein: CASSLLGQPQHF

clone size: -
J gene: TRBJ1-2
D gene: -
V gene: TRBV14
CDR3 DNA: TGTGCCAGCAGCCAGGAGAACGAGAAGGTCTATGGCTACACCTTC
CDR3 protein: CASSQENEKVYGYTF

clone size: -
J gene: TRBJ2-2
D gene: -
V gene: TRBV4-2
CDR3 DNA: TGTGCCAGCAGCATGGCACTCTCAGGCGCCGGGGAGCTGTTTTTT
CDR3 protein: CASSMALSGAGELFF

clone size: -
J gene: TRBJ1-6
D gene: -
V gene: TRBV11-2
CDR3 DNA: TGTGCCAGCCAGGAGGCAGCCTATAATTCACCCCTCCACTTT
CDR3 protein: CASQEAAYNSPLHF

clone size: -
J gene: TRBJ1-2
D gene: -
V gene: TRBV7-3
CDR3 DNA: TGTGCCAGCAGCCGCGACAGTTCCCTAGCTAACTATGGCTACACCTTC
CDR3 protein: CASSRDSSLANYGYTF

clone size: -
J gene: TRBJ1-3
D gene: -
V gene: TRBV2
CDR3 DNA: TGTGCCAGCAGTGATAGATCGCGTCTGGCCATATATTTT
CDR3 protein: CASSDRSRLAIYF

clone size: few
J gene: TRBJ1-6
D gene: -
V gene: TRBV19
CDR3 DNA: TGTGCCGGAATACTATGCTCCTATAATTCACCCCTCCACTTT
CDR3 protein: CAGILCSYNSPLHF

clone size: -
J gene: TRBJ2-2
D gene: TRBD2
V gene: TRBV11-2
CDR3 DNA: TGTGCCAGCAGCTCGGGACTAGCGGGGGCCAAACTCCACACCGGGGAGCTGTTTTTT
CDR3 protein: CASSSGLAGAKLHTGELFF

clone size: -
J gene: TRBJ2-2
D gene: -
V gene: TRBV30
CDR3 DNA: TGTGCCCTCCGCGGGGTGGGCACCGGGGAGCTGTTTTTT
CDR3 protein: CALRGVGTGELFF

clone size: -
J gene: TRBJ1-2
D gene: -
V gene: TRBV5-6
CDR3 DNA: TGTGCCAGCAGCTTGTCAGGCTATGGCTACACCTTC
CDR3 protein: CASSLSGYGYTF

clone size: -
J gene: TRBJ1-6
D gene: -
V gene: TRBV4-2
CDR3 DNA: TGTGCCAGCAGCCCCCCACGACAGGCTAGCTCCTATAATTCACCCCTCCACTTT
CDR3 protein: CASSPPRQASSYNSPLHF

clone size: -
J gene: TRBJ2-2
D gene: TRBD1
V gene: TRBV27
CDR3 DNA: TGTGCCAGCCTCATTGCAGGGGGCGGCACCGGGGGGCTGTTTTTT
CDR3 protein: CASLIAGGGTGGLFF

clone size: -
J gene: TRBJ2-5
D gene: -
V gene: TRBV9
CDR3 DNA: TGTGCCAGCAGCGTAGTATTAAAAGAGACCCAGTACTTC
CDR3 protein: CASSVVLKETQYF

clone size: -
J gene: TRBJ1-5
D gene: TRBD1
V gene: TRBV9
CDR3 DNA: TGTGCCAGCAGCGTAGGGACAGGGGAGGGCAATCAGCCCCAGCATTTT
CDR3 protein: CASSVGTGEGNQPQHF

clone size: -
J gene: TRBJ1-5
D gene: TRBD1
V gene: TRBV4-3
CDR3 DNA: TGCGCCAGCAGCCTAACTAGGGGGCGCCCCGGGGGCAATCAGCCCCAGCATTTT
CDR3 protein: CASSLTRGRPGGNQPQHF

clone size: -
J gene: TRBJ2-3
D gene: -
V gene: TRBV30
CDR3 DNA: TGTGCCTGGAGTGAGGGGGGGGCCACAGATACGCAGTATTTT
CDR3 protein: CAWSEGGATDTQYF

clone size: -
J gene: TRBJ2-5
D gene: -
V gene: TRBV5-6
CDR3 DNA: TGTGCCAGCAGCTTCCCCGCGGCAACTAAGGGGGAGACCCAGTACTTC
CDR3 protein: CASSFPAATKGETQYF

clone size: -
J gene: TRBJ2-3
D gene: -
V gene: TRBV13
CDR3 DNA: TGTGCCAGCAGCTTAGACAATACAGATACGCAGTATTTT
CDR3 protein: CASSLDNTDTQYF

clone size: -
J gene: TRBJ1-5
D gene: -
V gene: TRBV5-6
CDR3 DNA: TGTGCCAGCAGCTTGGCAGACCGCGGGACGAATCAGCCCCAGCATTTT
CDR3 protein: CASSLADRGTNQPQHF

clone size: -
J gene: TRBJ1-5
D gene: TRBD1
V gene: TRBV4-1
CDR3 DNA: TGCGCCAGCAGCCCAGGACAGGGGGCTTTTCAGCCCCAGCATTTT
CDR3 protein: CASSPGQGAFQPQHF

clone size: -
J gene: TRBJ1-4
D gene: -
V gene: TRBV19
CDR3 DNA: TGTGCCAGTACCCCTTTTGGGGGCGCAAAGATAAATAATGAAAAACTGTTTTTT
CDR3 protein: CASTPFGGAKINNEKLFF

clone size: once
J gene: TRBJ1-6
D gene: -
V gene: TRBV5-6
CDR3 DNA: TGTGCCAGCAGCTTAGGGGGTAATTCACCCCTCCACTTT
CDR3 protein: CASSLGGNSPLHF

clone size: once
J gene: TRBJ1-2
D gene: -
V gene: TRBV5-4
CDR3 DNA: TGTGCCAGCAGCTTCTTTGGGGGCAGGGGCTACACCTTC
CDR3 protein: CASSFFGGRGYTF

clone size: -
J gene: TRBJ1-3
D gene: -
V gene: TRBV10-2
CDR3 DNA: TGCGCCAGCAGTGAAACGGCGCGGGACACCATATATTTT
CDR3 protein: CASSETARDTIYF

clone size: -
J gene: TRBJ2-5
D gene: TRBD1
V gene: TRBV6-6
CDR3 DNA: TGTGCCAGCAGCCTGACAGGGGGCTGGGAGACCCAGTACTTC
CDR3 protein: CASSLTGGWETQYF

clone size: few
J gene: TRBJ1-5
D gene: TRBD1
V gene: TRBV5-8
CDR3 DNA: TGTGCCAGCAGCTATACAGGGGGCCGTCAGCCCCAGCATTTT
CDR3 protein: CASSYTGGRQPQHF

clone size: -
J gene: TRBJ2-2
D gene: TRBD1
V gene: TRBV6-4
CDR3 DNA: TGTGCCAGCAGTGACTCGACAGGGTCGGGTGGTTGGACCGGGGAGCTGTTTTTT
CDR3 protein: CASSDSTGSGGWTGELFF

clone size: -
J gene: TRBJ1-2
D gene: -
V gene: TRBV5-4
CDR3 DNA: TGTGCCAGCAGCGAACAGGATCTTAACTATGGCTACACCTTC
CDR3 protein: CASSEQDLNYGYTF

clone size: -
J gene: TRBJ2-2
D gene: TRBD2
V gene: TRBV4-1
CDR3 DNA: TGCGCCAGCAGCCAAGAAGTGGCTAGCGGGGGGGCCGGGGAGCTGTTTTTT
CDR3 protein: CASSQEVASGGAGELFF

clone size: -
J gene: TRBJ1-5
D gene: TRBD1
V gene: TRBV6-5
CDR3 DNA: TGTGCCAGCAGCAAGACAGGGGGCCGAAATCAGCCCCAGCATTTT
CDR3 protein: CASSKTGGRNQPQHF

clone size: -
J gene: TRBJ2-3
D gene: -
V gene: TRBV4-1
CDR3 DNA: TGCGCCAGCAGCCAGTCCCTCACCGGGACTTTCACAGATACGCAGTATTTT
CDR3 protein: CASSQSLTGTFTDTQYF

clone size: -
J gene: TRBJ1-2
D gene: TRBD1
V gene: TRBV29-1
CDR3 DNA: TGCAGCGTTGAAGTGACCAGGGGGAACTATGGCTACACCTTC
CDR3 protein: CSVEVTRGNYGYTF

clone size: -
J gene: TRBJ1-5
D gene: -
V gene: TRBV30
CDR3 DNA: TGTGCCTGGAGTAACTACGACCCTCAGGGGTTTCAGCCCCAGCATTTT
CDR3 protein: CAWSNYDPQGFQPQHF

clone size: -
J gene: TRBJ1-2
D gene: -
V gene: TRBV4-1
CDR3 DNA: TGCGCCAGCAGCCAAGATATCCGGACAGTAGGCTACACCTTC
CDR3 protein: CASSQDIRTVGYTF

clone size: -
J gene: TRBJ2-1
D gene: -
V gene: TRBV19
CDR3 DNA: TGTGCCAGTAGTGTGGGTCTAGCGAATGAGCAGTTCTTC
CDR3 protein: CASSVGLANEQFF

clone size: -
J gene: TRBJ1-1
D gene: TRBD1
V gene: TRBV6-5
CDR3 DNA: TGTGCCAGCATCTCCGGGACAGGGTACACTGAAGCTTTCTTT
CDR3 protein: CASISGTGYTEAFF

clone size: -
J gene: TRBJ2-3
D gene: TRBD2
V gene: TRBV7-6
CDR3 DNA: TGTGCCAGCAGCCCGGGGACTAGCGGGATTGATACGCAGTATTTT
CDR3 protein: CASSPGTSGIDTQYF

clone size: -
J gene: TRBJ2-2
D gene: TRBD2
V gene: TRBV4-1
CDR3 DNA: TGCGCCAGCAGCCAAGATTCTAGCGGCGGGGGGAAGACCGGGGAGCTGTTTTTT
CDR3 protein: CASSQDSSGGGKTGELFF

clone size: -
J gene: TRBJ2-2
D gene: TRBD1
V gene: TRBV4-2
CDR3 DNA: TGTGCCAGCAGCCCCGGACAGGGGGACGGCGGGGAGCTGTTTTTT
CDR3 protein: CASSPGQGDGGELFF

clone size: -
J gene: TRBJ1-3
D gene: -
V gene: TRBV5-4
CDR3 DNA: TGTGCCAGCAGCTTTAAGGGAGCAGCTGGAAACACCATATATTTT
CDR3 protein: CASSFKGAAGNTIYF

clone size: -
J gene: TRBJ2-1
D gene: -
V gene: TRBV10-2
CDR3 DNA: TGCGCCAGCAGTGGGATGACCCTTCGGGATGAGCAGTTCTTC
CDR3 protein: CASSGMTLRDEQFF

clone size: -
J gene: TRBJ1-5
D gene: -
V gene: TRBV6-1
CDR3 DNA: TGTGCCAGCAGTGAAACAGACAGAGCATATAGCAATCAGCCCCAGCATTTT
CDR3 protein: CASSETDRAYSNQPQHF

clone size: -
J gene: TRBJ2-3
D gene: TRBD1
V gene: TRBV6-6
CDR3 DNA: TGTGCCAGCAGTTTGGCAGGGGGCGGCACAGATACGCAGTATTTT
CDR3 protein: CASSLAGGGTDTQYF